This TCR beta chain came from a study of CD8+CD57+ T cells in acquired aplastic anemia. As for the study in general: Sorted CD4+ and CD8+ cells gave a mean 3.2 ug DNA, range about 0.19 to 27.4 ug. Approximately 10 million reads were obtained on average for healthy donor CD4+ cells.

A word on this clonotype: The target antigen is unknown.

CDR1 DFQATT and CDR2 SNEGSKA come from the germline V gene (reference sequence). V lost 5 bases, J lost 0 bases, and 11 bases lay in between. This CDR3 is 14 amino acids long. Genomic DNA served as template for TCR beta VDJ and CDR3 profiling. From the reads, TCRdb called clonotypes with MiXCR, one entry per CDR3 protein. The data hold around 200,000 distinct CDR3 sequences, with 61% observed a single time. Regarding the study as a whole: A set of approximately 30 CD8+ CDR3 sequences was shared between patients and controls, and these sequences appeared highly expressed in patients.

Sequencing input: sorted CD4+, CD8+, or CD8+CD57+ T cells (not recorded which) from PBMCs. This TCR came from a human donor in good health. The chain joins TRBV20-1 to TRBJ2-1; D ambiguous. CDR3 in amino acids: CSALSSRSYNEQFF. The CDR3 region has the DNA TGCAGTGCTCTTAGCAGCCGCTCCTACAATGAGCAGTTCTTC.